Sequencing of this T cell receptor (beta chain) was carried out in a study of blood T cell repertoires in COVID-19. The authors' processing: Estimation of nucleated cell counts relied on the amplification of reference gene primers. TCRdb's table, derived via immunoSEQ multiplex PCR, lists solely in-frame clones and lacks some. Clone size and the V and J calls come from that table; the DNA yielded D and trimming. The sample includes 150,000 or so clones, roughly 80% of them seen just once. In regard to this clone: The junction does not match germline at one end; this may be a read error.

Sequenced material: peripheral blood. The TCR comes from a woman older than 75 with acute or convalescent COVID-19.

The CDR3 coding sequence is TGTGCCAGCAGCCAAGGTGTAGGACTACTCTTCTTC. Translated, it gives CASSQGVGLLFF. The chain has TRBV3-1 (or the pseudogene TRBV3-2) and TRBJ2-4; TRBD2 might be the D (6 bases). The CDR3 is 12 residues long. In germline, CDR1 is LGHDT, CDR2 YNNKEL (reference sequence).